This TCR beta chain was profiled in a study of shared clonotypes between healthy human individuals. Produced via immunoSEQ multiplex PCR; TCRdb's table is partial and in-frame only. The sample contains under 600,000 clones, 95% to 97% of which appear only once. The germline V gene has CDR1 SEHNR and CDR2 FQNEAQ (reference sequence). The CDR3 has 18 amino acids. Remarks on this clone: One end of the junction is discordant with germline, which a read error may explain.

Specimen: naive CD4+ T cells sorted from blood. As to subset: CD45RA+ positively selected. The TCR sequence derives from a woman in her 30s in good health. The J gene is TRBJ1-4, the V gene TRBV7-9, with 10 bases identical to TRBD1. The CDR3 sequence: CASTLRQGAPETNEKLFF. For the CDR3, the DNA is TGTGCCAGCACCTTACGACAGGGGGCACCGGAAACCAATGAAAAACTGTTTTTT.